This entry concerns a single T cell receptor (beta chain). Its specificity is not known. Clinical symptoms, serum thyroxine and TRAb, thyroid ultrasound and orbital computed tomography were used for the diagnoses. The PBMCs were sourced from fresh peripheral blood (about 9.6 ml). This specimen belongs to a study of T cells in Graves' hyperthyroidism and ophthalmopathy. V lost 1 base, J lost 2 bases, and 4 bases stayed unmatched. CDR1 is SGHTA, CDR2 FQGNSA, per germline. The CDR3 extends over 18 amino acids. It was RNA transcripts that yielded the amplified TCR beta CDR3 regions. Initially, a first-round RT-PCR of the TCR CDR3 employed the HTBI primer set. TCRdb ran MiXCR on the multiplex PCR reads and lists one entry per CDR3 protein. This sample has roughly 500,000 distinct CDR3 sequences; roughly 16% occur once, and the top ten carry approximately 32%. Regarding the study as a whole: A model built on 13 V-J features separated ophthalmopathy from stable hyperthyroidism. Most expanded thyroid clonotypes above 0.001 recurred in blood.

The V gene is TRBV7-2, the J gene TRBJ2-2, with 13 positions matching TRBD2. Sequenced sample: blood. This clonotype originated in a woman aged 25 to 39 with Graves' ophthalmopathy. CDR3 sequence: CASSLEGLAGSNTGELFF. CDR3 coding DNA: TGTGCCAGCAGCTTAGAGGGACTAGCGGGATCTAACACCGGGGAGCTGTTTTTT.